This T cell receptor beta chain was profiled in a study of T cell changes during pregnancy in multiple sclerosis. The CDR3 totals 14 residues. V shed 6 bases, J shed 7 bases, and the junction held 7 bases outside the gene matches. Germline CDR1 MDHEN, CDR2 SYDVKM. Some clones are missing from TCRdb's copy, which holds only in-frame ones; the method was immunoSEQ multiplex PCR. This repertoire shows approximately 44,000 clones, roughly 92% found once; its top ten account for roughly 0.5%. The sequence derives from a female donor with multiple sclerosis, enrolled in a pregnancy study. The sequencing here drew on CD4+ T cells from peripheral blood mononuclear cells, taken in the third trimester of pregnancy. This chain uses TRBV28 with TRBJ2-2; 8 positions match TRBD2. The CDR3 sequence: CASRGLAVGGELFF. In DNA, the CDR3 is TGTGCCAGCAGAGGACTAGCCGTAGGCGGGGAGCTGTTTTTT.